This paragraph reports one TCR beta chain. The sample comes from a study of blood T cell repertoires in COVID-19. Study background: Samples representing acute and convalescent COVID-19 were sourced from the United States, Italy and Spain.

Germline V gene data show CDR1 as MRHNA and CDR2 as SNTAGT. Trimming pared 1 base from V and 5 bases from J, leaving 14 bases between. There are 16 residues in the CDR3. Libraries were prepared by immunoSEQ multiplex PCR; TCRdb keeps only in-frame clonotypes and omits some of them. Among approximately 91,000 clones listed, about 80% were seen once. The genes are TRBV6-4 and TRBJ2-2, with a weak D call TRBD2 (6 bases). This sequence originates from a man in his 70s with acute or convalescent COVID-19. The material sequenced was peripheral blood. DNA of the CDR3: TGTGCCAGCAGTGACTTGGATGTGGGGGGAACCGGGGAGCTGTTTTTT. This sequence encodes CASSDLDVGGTGELFF.